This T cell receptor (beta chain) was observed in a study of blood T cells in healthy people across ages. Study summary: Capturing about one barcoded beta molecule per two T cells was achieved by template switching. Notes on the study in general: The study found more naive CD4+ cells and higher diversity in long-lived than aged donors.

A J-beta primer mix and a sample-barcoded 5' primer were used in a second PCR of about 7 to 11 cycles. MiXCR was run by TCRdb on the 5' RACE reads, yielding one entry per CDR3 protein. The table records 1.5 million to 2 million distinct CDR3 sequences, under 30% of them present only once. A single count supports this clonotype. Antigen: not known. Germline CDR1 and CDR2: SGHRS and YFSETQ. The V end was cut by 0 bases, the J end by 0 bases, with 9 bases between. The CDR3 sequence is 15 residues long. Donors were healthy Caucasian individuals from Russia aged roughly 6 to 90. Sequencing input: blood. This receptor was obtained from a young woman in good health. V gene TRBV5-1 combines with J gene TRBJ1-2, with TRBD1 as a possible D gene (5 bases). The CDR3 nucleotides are TGCGCCAGCAGCTTGGGACAGCTCTCTAACTATGGCTACACCTTC. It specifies CASSLGQLSNYGYTF. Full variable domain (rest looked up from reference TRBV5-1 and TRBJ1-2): KAGVTQTPRYLIKTRGQQVTLSCSPISGHRSVSWYQQTPGQGLQFLFEYFSETQRNKGNFPGRFSGRQFSNSRSEMNVSTLELGDSALYLCASSLGQLSNYGYTFGSGTRLTVV.